This is a list of T cell receptor beta chains from one sample in a study of blood T cell repertoires in COVID-19. Sequenced by immunoSEQ multiplex PCR; TCRdb stores in-frame clones only, minus some. The table includes roughly 410,000 clones, 70% to 90% detected once. Sequenced sample: peripheral blood. The source is a woman aged 60-75 years with COVID-19, enrolled during active disease. Each CDR3 is given with its conserved first and last residue. D genes are given only for firm matches. Clone size is shown for a subset of rows, as once, few, many or a class of expanded clone.

abundance	v_gene	j_gene	d_gene	CDR3nt	CDR3aa
-	TRBV28	TRBJ1-2	-	TGTGCCAGCAGTTTATGGCTCGGGAACTATGGCTACACCTTC	CASSLWLGNYGYTF
-	TRBV5-6	TRBJ1-1	TRBD1	TGTGCCAGCAGCTTCGGGACAGGGAACACTGAAGCTTTCTTT	CASSFGTGNTEAFF
-	TRBV14	TRBJ1-2	-	TGTGCCAGCAGCCCCCGTGGAGGGCGCGGACGTGGCTACACCTTC	CASSPRGGRGRGYTF
few	TRBV6-5	TRBJ1-1	-	TGTGCCAGCAGAGCGGTTGTGAACACTGAAGCTTTCTTT	CASRAVVNTEAFF
-	TRBV5-1	TRBJ2-1	TRBD2	TGCGCCAGCAGCCCTTTAGCGGGGTCCTTATACAATGAGCAGTTCTTC	CASSPLAGSLYNEQFF
-	TRBV7-8	TRBJ2-7	TRBD1	TGTGCCAGCAGCTCGACAGGGGTCCGAACCGGTGGGCAGTACTTC	CASSSTGVRTGGQYF
-	TRBV2	TRBJ1-2	-	TGTGCCTGCAGCGCAGACATTAACTATGGCTACACCTTC	CACSADINYGYTF
-	TRBV3-1/TRBV3-2	TRBJ2-5	TRBD1	TGTGCCAGCAGTCCCCGGGATGGACAGGGGGCACGAGAGACCCAGTACTTC	CASSPRDGQGARETQYF
-	TRBV20-1	TRBJ1-5	-	TGCAGTGCTAGTAGCATGTCCCAGCCCCAGCATTTT	CSASSMSQPQHF
-	TRBV28	TRBJ1-3	TRBD1	TGTGCCAGCAGTCCCCAGGGGGGAGGAAACACCATATATTTT	CASSPQGGGNTIYF
-	TRBV6-5	TRBJ1-3	-	TGTGCCAGCAGTCAGACGGGGTCGGGAAACACCATATATTTT	CASSQTGSGNTIYF
-	TRBV7-8	TRBJ2-1	-	TGTGCCAGCAGCTTAGCGCCCGGACTACAAATCAATGAGCAGTTCTTC	CASSLAPGLQINEQFF
-	TRBV11-2	TRBJ2-7	-	TGTGCCAGCAGCTTCGTCGCAGGGCTCTACGAGCAGTACTTC	CASSFVAGLYEQYF
-	TRBV30	TRBJ1-1	-	TGTGCCTGGAGTTTGGGGCAGGGAACTTCTGAAGCTTTCTTT	CAWSLGQGTSEAFF
-	TRBV28	TRBJ1-1	TRBD1	TGTGCCTCCTCCCCAGGGGGCGCGAAGGTTAACACTGAAGCTTTCTTT	CASSPGGAKVNTEAFF
-	TRBV3-1/TRBV3-2	TRBJ2-1	TRBD2	TGTGCCAGCAGCCAAGGCTCCTTAGCGGGGGTAGGGTACAATGAGCAGTTCTTC	CASSQGSLAGVGYNEQFF
once	TRBV2	TRBJ1-2	-	TGTGCCAGCAAAGGACAGCTAGCTAACTATGGCTACACCTTC	CASKGQLANYGYTF
-	TRBV5-6	TRBJ1-5	TRBD1	TGTGCCAGCAGCTTTACTGGACAGGGCAATCAGCCCCAGCATTTT	CASSFTGQGNQPQHF
-	TRBV9	TRBJ1-2	TRBD1	TGTGCCAGCCAGGGGGCCGGTGGCTACACCTTC	CASQGAGGYTF
few	TRBV11-2	TRBJ2-2	TRBD2	TGTGCCAGCAGCGCAGGACTAGCGGGGGTTATATGGAGCACCGGGGAGCTGTTTTTT	CASSAGLAGVIWSTGELFF
-	TRBV11-2	TRBJ1-2	-	TGTGCCAGCAGCTTAGTACAGAATAACTATGGCTACACCTTC	CASSLVQNNYGYTF
-	TRBV7-6	TRBJ1-3	-	TGTGCCAGCAGCTTAGAGACACCTTACTCTGGAAACACCATATATTTT	CASSLETPYSGNTIYF
once	TRBV10-3	TRBJ1-6	TRBD1	TGTGCCATCAGTAGACAGGGGGAGAATTCACCCCTCCACTTT	CAISRQGENSPLHF
-	TRBV7-9	TRBJ1-2	TRBD1	TGTGCCAGCAGCTTACTTAAGACAGGGGAAGGCTACACCTTC	CASSLLKTGEGYTF
-	TRBV5-1	TRBJ2-1	TRBD2	TGCGCCAGCAGCCACAGTAGCGGGTCCTACAATGAGCAGTTCTTC	CASSHSSGSYNEQFF
-	TRBV16	TRBJ2-3	TRBD1	TGTGCCAGCAGCCCCCGGGACAGGGGGCGGCCCTCAGATACGCAGTATTTT	CASSPRDRGRPSDTQYF
-	TRBV7-3	TRBJ2-1	TRBD2	TGTGCCAGCAGCAGCGGGGCTAGCAATGAGCAGTTCTTC	CASSSGASNEQFF
-	TRBV7-2	TRBJ1-3	-	TGTGCCAGCAGCTCAGGCTTCTCTGGAAACACCATATATTTT	CASSSGFSGNTIYF
-	TRBV6-5	TRBJ2-7	-	TGTGCCAGCAGTCCGCGGACTTTCTCCTACGAGCAGTACTTC	CASSPRTFSYEQYF
-	TRBV19	TRBJ1-2	TRBD1	TGTGCCAGTAGTATGTACCAGGGGGGCGGCTACACCTTC	CASSMYQGGGYTF
-	TRBV29-1	TRBJ1-3	TRBD1	TGCAGCGTTCCGGGGACAGGGTTGAGAAACACCATATATTTT	CSVPGTGLRNTIYF
-	TRBV5-1	TRBJ1-1	-	TGCGCCAGCAGCTTGTCTGTCAGGGCAACTGAAGCTTTCTTT	CASSLSVRATEAFF
-	TRBV7-6	TRBJ2-1	-	TGTGCCAGCAGCCGTATAGTCGGACTCCGGCAGGACGATGAGCAGTTCTTC	CASSRIVGLRQDDEQFF
-	TRBV9	TRBJ1-2	-	TGTGCCAGCAGCGTAGCTCCAGGGATAACTGGCTACACCTTC	CASSVAPGITGYTF
-	TRBV5-4	TRBJ2-7	TRBD1	TGTGCCAGCAGCTCCCGGGACAGAGGAAACGAGCAGTACTTC	CASSSRDRGNEQYF
few	TRBV6-5	TRBJ1-6	-	TGTGCCAGCAGGGCCGGGAGGACCTATAATTCACCCCTCCACTTT	CASRAGRTYNSPLHF
few	TRBV12-3/TRBV12-4	TRBJ1-1	-	TGTGCCAGCAGCACAGGACTGAACACTGAAGCTTTCTTT	CASSTGLNTEAFF
-	TRBV27	TRBJ2-6	-	TGTGCCAGCACCAACTCTGGGGCCAACGTCCTGACTTTC	CASTNSGANVLTF
once	TRBV6-1	TRBJ2-5	-	TGTGCCAGCAGTGAAGCCGAAGAGACCCAGTACTTC	CASSEAEETQYF
-	TRBV6-6	TRBJ1-2	TRBD1	TGTGCCAGCAGTTACGAGGACAGGAAAATCTATGGCTACACCTTC	CASSYEDRKIYGYTF
-	TRBV6-5	TRBJ1-2	-	TGTGCCAGCAGCCCGGGACTTCTTGACCGGGGCTACACCTTC	CASSPGLLDRGYTF
-	TRBV15	TRBJ2-1	-	TGTGCCACCAGCACATACAATGAGCAGTTCTTC	CATSTYNEQFF
-	TRBV3-1/TRBV3-2	TRBJ1-1	TRBD1	TGTGCCAGCAGCCAAGAACAGGGGATGAACACTGAAGCTTTCTTT	CASSQEQGMNTEAFF
-	TRBV5-1	TRBJ2-5	-	TGCGCCAGCAGCATCTCCCCAAATAGCGGACAAGAGACCCAGTACTTC	CASSISPNSGQETQYF
-	TRBV19	TRBJ2-7	-	TGTGCCAGTAGTATGGTCGCAGAAAACTCCTACGAGCAGTACTTC	CASSMVAENSYEQYF
-	TRBV7-6	TRBJ1-5	-	TGTGCCAGCAGCTTGGAGCCCGGACAGCATAGCAATCAGCCCCAGCATTTT	CASSLEPGQHSNQPQHF
-	TRBV7-3	TRBJ2-2	TRBD2	TGTGCCAGCAGCTCCAGCGGGGGGAACACCGGGGAGCTGTTTTTT	CASSSSGGNTGELFF
-	TRBV21-1	TRBJ2-7	-	TGTGCCAGCAGCAAACCCCCTCGACGGAGGGCTGTATACGAGCAGTACTTC	CASSKPPRRRAVYEQYF
-	TRBV5-4	TRBJ2-3	-	TGTGCCAGCAGCTTGGCTGGGGGGGATACGCAGTATTTT	CASSLAGGDTQYF
-	TRBV11-2	TRBJ2-3	TRBD2	TGTGCCAGCAGGGCAGCTAGCGGGGGGGGGACAGATACGCAGTATTTT	CASRAASGGGTDTQYF
-	TRBV5-1	TRBJ1-3	TRBD1	TGCGCCAGCAGCTCGGTGACAGGGGGCACTGGAAACACCATATATTTT	CASSSVTGGTGNTIYF
-	TRBV19	TRBJ1-4	TRBD1	TGTGCCAGTAGTCCCCTTACAGGGGTTAATGAAAAACTGTTTTTT	CASSPLTGVNEKLFF
-	TRBV7-3	TRBJ2-1	TRBD1	TGTGCCAGCAGCGTCGGGACAGGGGGCTACAATGAGCAGTTCTTC	CASSVGTGGYNEQFF
-	TRBV15	TRBJ1-2	TRBD1	TGTGCCACCAGCAGAGGACAGGGGAGCGGGGCCGGAGATGGCTACACCTTC	CATSRGQGSGAGDGYTF
-	TRBV19	TRBJ1-2	TRBD1	TGTGCCAGTAGTACCACAGGGGACTATGGCTACACCTTC	CASSTTGDYGYTF